The present T cell receptor beta chain was sequenced within a study of cytomegalovirus exposure and HLA in healthy donors. Study-level findings and limits: In vitro assays verified that three CMV-associated chains recognized CMV antigens specifically. In a later analysis, V- and J-gene trimming of beta chains associated with a DCLRE1C missense variant, replicated independently.

The PCR used 60 Vbeta and 13 Jbeta primers. Libraries were prepared by immunoSEQ multiplex PCR; TCRdb keeps only in-frame clonotypes and omits some of them. The data contain just over 150,000 clones, around 80% of them seen just once; the ten biggest clones take up 6.3%. Comments on this clone: Antigen: not known.

The length of the CDR3 is 10 residues. Germline values: CDR1 MDHEN, CDR2 SYDVKM. This receptor was taken from a male donor in good health and CMV-seropositive. The sequenced sample consisted of PBMCs. J is TRBJ2-5 and V is TRBV28, with 7 bases identical to TRBD2. The J call is uncertain, as TRBJ2-7 better fits the DNA end. In DNA, the CDR3 is TGTGCATGCGGGAGTTACGAGCAGTACTTC. It yields the protein CACGSYEQYF.